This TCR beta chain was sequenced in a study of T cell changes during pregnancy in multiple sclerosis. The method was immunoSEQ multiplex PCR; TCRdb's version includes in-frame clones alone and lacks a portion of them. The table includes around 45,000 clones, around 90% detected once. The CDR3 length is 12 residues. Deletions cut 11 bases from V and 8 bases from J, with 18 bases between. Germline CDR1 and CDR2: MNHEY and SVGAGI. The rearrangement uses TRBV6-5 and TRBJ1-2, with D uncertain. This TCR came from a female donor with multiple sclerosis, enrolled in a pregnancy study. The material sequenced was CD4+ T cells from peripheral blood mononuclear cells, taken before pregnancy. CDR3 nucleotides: TGTGCCGCCCAAAGTGGGCTGTGGGGCTACACCTTC. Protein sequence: CAAQSGLWGYTF.